This T cell receptor beta chain comes out of a study of OX40 agonist ivuxolimab in advanced cancers. In the study overall: Age averaged approximately 60 years (range roughly 23 to 90), and 82.7% were male. Partial responses were achieved by three patients, one with hepatocellular carcinoma and two with cutaneous melanoma.

The CDR3 length is 15 residues. From germline, CDR1 is SQVTM and CDR2 ANQGSEA. Trimming shortened V by 6 bases and J by 1 base, and 17 bases separated the two germline ends. Sequenced by immunoSEQ multiplex PCR; TCRdb stores in-frame clones only, minus some. The sample includes 55,000 to 95,000 clones, approximately 86% of them seen just once. The sample was CD4+ or CD8+ T cells sorted from blood, taken in a trial of the OX40 agonist ivuxolimab. The sequence came from an adult with an advanced solid tumor such as melanoma, head and neck, liver or kidney cancer. The rearrangement uses TRBV29-1 and TRBJ2-3; tentatively, D is TRBD1 (7 bases). CDR3 coding DNA: TGCAGCGTCCGACAGGGACTCCTCGGCACAGATACGCAGTATTTT. Amino acids: CSVRQGLLGTDTQYF.